Detailed here is one T cell receptor beta chain. The sample originates from a study of technical replicates of blood from a few donors. Clones were read by immunoSEQ multiplex PCR, and TCRdb kept only the in-frame ones, dropping some. The sample records under 100,000 clones, 95% being singletons. The CDR3 extends over 15 amino acids. The ends lost 5 bases at V and 4 bases at J; junction bases unmatched: 10. Germline assignment: CDR1 MNHEY and CDR2 SVGAGI. This sequence joins TRBV6-5 and TRBJ2-5; TRBD1 matches 7 bases. This TCR came from a human donor in good health. The sample taken for sequencing was T cells isolated from PBMCs. This CDR3 reads CASSRRGQAVETQYF. The DNA for the CDR3 is TGTGCCAGCAGTCGGAGAGGACAGGCTGTAGAGACCCAGTACTTC.